The following is a T cell receptor (beta chain) sequence with its context. Its antigen is currently unknown. The CDR3 contains 15 residues. Trimming at V came to 3 bases and at J to 5 bases, leaving 6 bases not matched to a gene. CDR1 is LNHNV and CDR2 is YYDKDF in the germline V gene (reference sequence). Cells stained for CD3, CD4, CD8, CD45RA, CD27 and viability were sorted into four CD45RA/CD27 subsets. Two oligonucleotides, mixed equimolar, formed the beta constant-region primer covering TRBC1 and TRBC2. Four rounds of PCR amplified the ligated cDNA using nested alpha and beta constant-region primers plus SP2. TCRdb used MiXCR to reprocess the UMI-ligation and nested PCR reads, holding one entry per CDR3 protein. This sample has about 90,000 distinct CDR3 sequences, with approximately 11% found just once. These data are taken from a study of naive and memory T cell subsets. The study's findings and limits: Over 95% of naive TCR sequences appeared only once after error correction, unlike memory subsets. Naive repertoires, especially CD8, held a few larger clonotypes, possibly memory cells re-expressing CD45RA.

V and J are TRBV15 and TRBJ1-4, with 7 bases identical to TRBD1. The receptor's source is a human donor in good health. Sequencing used naive CD4+ T cells from blood. The CDR3 is CATSRHDRANEKLFF. CDR3 in DNA: TGTGCCACCAGCAGGCACGACAGGGCGAATGAAAAACTGTTTTTT.